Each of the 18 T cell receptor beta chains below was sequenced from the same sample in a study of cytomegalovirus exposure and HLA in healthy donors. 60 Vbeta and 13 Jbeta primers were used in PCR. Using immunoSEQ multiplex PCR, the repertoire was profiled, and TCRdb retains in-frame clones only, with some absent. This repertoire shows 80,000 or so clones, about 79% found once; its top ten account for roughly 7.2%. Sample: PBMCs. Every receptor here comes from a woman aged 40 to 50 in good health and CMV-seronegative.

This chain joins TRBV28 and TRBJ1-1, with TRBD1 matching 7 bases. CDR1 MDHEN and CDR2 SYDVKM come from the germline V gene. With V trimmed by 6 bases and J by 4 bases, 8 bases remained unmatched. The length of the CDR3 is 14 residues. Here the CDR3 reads CASRPGQVATEAFF. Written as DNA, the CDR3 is TGTGCCAGCAGGCCCGGACAGGTGGCCACTGAAGCTTTCTTT.

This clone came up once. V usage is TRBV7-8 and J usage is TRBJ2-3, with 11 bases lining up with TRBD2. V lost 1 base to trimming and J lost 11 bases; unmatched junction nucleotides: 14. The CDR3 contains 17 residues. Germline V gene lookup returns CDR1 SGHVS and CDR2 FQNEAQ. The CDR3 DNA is TGTGCCAGCAGCTTAGGGGGGACTAGCGGCGTCGGGGTGAGGCAGTATTTT. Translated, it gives CASSLGGTSGVGVRQYF.

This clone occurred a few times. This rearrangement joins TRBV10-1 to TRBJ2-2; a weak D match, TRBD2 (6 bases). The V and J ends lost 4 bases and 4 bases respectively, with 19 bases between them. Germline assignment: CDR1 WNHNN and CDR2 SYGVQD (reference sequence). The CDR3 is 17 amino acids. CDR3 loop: CASSGGTSGQGTGELFF. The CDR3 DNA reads TGCGCCAGCAGTGGCGGCACCAGCGGGCAGGGCACCGGGGAGCTGTTTTTT.

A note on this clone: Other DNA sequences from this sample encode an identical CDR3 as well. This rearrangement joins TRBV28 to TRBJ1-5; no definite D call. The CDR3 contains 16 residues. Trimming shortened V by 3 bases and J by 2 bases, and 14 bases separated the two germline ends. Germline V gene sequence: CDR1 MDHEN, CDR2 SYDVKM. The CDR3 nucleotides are TGTGCCAGCAGTTTCAGGAGGGCGACGCGCAATCAGCCCCAGCATTTT. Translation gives CASSFRRATRNQPQHF.

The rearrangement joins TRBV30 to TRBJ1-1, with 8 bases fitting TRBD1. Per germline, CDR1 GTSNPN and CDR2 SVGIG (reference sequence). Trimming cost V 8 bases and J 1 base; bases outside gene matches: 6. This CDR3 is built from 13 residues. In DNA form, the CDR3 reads TGTGCCGGAAGGACAGGGCCGAACACTGAAGCTTTCTTT. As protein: CAGRTGPNTEAFF. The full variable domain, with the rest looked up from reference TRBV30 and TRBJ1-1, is SQTIHQWPATLVQPVGSPLSLECTVEGTSNPNLYWYRQAAGRGLQLLFYSVGIGQISSEVPQNLSASRPQDRQFILSSKKLLLSDSGFYLCAGRTGPNTEAFFGQGTRLTVV.

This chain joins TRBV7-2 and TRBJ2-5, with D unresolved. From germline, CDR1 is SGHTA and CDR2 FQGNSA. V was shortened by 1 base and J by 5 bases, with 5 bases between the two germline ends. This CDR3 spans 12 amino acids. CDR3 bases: TGTGCCAGCAGCTTAGGTTATGAGACCCAGTACTTC. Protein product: CASSLGYETQYF.

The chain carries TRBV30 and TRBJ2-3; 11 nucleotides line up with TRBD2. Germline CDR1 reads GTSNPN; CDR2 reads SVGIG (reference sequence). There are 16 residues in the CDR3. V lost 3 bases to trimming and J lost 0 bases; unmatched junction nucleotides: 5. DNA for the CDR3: TGTGCCTGGAGGGGGGGACTAGCGGTTAGCACAGATACGCAGTATTTT. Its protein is CAWRGGLAVSTDTQYF.

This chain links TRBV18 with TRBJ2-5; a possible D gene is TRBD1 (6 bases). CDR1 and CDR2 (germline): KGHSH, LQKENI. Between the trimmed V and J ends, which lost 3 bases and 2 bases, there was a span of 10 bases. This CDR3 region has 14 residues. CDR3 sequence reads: CASSPPGTQETQYF. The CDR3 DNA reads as TGTGCCAGCTCACCCCCCGGGACACAAGAGACCCAGTACTTC.

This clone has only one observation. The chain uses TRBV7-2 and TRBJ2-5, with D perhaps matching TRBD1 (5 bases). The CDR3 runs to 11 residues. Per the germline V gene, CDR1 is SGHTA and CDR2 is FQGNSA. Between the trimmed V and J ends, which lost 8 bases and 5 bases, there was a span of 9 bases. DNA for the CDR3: TGTGCCAGCCAGGGATGGGAGACCCAGTACTTC. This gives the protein CASQGWETQYF.

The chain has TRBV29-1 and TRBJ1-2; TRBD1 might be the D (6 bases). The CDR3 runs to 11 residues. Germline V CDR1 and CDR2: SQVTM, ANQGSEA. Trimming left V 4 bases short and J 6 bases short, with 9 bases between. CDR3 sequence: CSVVGADGYTF. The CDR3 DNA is TGCAGCGTTGTGGGGGCAGATGGCTACACCTTC.

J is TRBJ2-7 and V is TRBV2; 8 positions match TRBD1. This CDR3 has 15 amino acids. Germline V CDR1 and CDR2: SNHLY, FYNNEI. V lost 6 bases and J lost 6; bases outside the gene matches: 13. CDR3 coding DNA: TGTGCCAGCAGAGAGCGGACCGCAGGGGGCCTCGAGCAGTACTTC. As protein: CASRERTAGGLEQYF.

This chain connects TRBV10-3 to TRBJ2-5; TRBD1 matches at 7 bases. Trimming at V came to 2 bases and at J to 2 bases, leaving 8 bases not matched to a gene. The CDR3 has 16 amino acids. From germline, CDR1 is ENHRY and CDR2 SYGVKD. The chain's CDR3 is CAISEPQTGNQETQYF. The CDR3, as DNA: TGTGCCATCAGTGAGCCACAGACAGGGAATCAAGAGACCCAGTACTTC.

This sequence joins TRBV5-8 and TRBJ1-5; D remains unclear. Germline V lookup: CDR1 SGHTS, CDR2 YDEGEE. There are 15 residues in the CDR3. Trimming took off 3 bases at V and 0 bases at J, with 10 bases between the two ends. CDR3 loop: CASSSTNYSNQPQHF. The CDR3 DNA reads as TGTGCCAGCAGCTCGACAAATTATAGCAATCAGCCCCAGCATTTT.

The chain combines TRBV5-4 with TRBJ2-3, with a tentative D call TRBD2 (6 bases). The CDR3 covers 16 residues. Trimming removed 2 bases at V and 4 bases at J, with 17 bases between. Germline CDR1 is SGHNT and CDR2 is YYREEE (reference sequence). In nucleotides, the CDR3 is TGTGCCAGCAGCTTCCCCTCCAGCGGGCGAGCAGATACGCAGTATTTT. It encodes CASSFPSSGRADTQYF.

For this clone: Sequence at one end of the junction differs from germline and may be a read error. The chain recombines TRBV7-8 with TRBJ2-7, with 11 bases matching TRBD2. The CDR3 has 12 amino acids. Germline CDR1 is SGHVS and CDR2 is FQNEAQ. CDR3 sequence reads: CASSPRGLAGIF. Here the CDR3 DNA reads TGTGCCAGCAGCCCCAGAGGACTAGCGGGTATTTTC.

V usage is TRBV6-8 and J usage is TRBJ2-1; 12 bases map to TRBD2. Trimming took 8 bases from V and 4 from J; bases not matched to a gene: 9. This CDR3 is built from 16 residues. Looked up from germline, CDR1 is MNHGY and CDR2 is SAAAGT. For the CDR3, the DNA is TGTGCCAGCGTCCTAGGACTAGCGGGGAGGTACAATGAGCAGTTCTTC. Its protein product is CASVLGLAGRYNEQFF.

CDR3: CASGQAFSYEQYF. For the CDR3, the DNA is TGTGCCAGCGGACAGGCGTTCTCCTACGAGCAGTACTTC. The chain is built from TRBV2 and TRBJ2-5; TRBD1 matches 7 bases. The DNA end is a closer match to TRBJ2-7, so the J assignment may be wrong. Germline V lookup: CDR1 SNHLY, CDR2 FYNNEI. This CDR3 is built from 13 residues.

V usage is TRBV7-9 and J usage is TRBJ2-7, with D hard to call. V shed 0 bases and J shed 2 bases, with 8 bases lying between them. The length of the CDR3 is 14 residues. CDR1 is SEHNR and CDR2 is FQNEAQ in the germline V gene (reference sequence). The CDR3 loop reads CASSLATEAYEQYF. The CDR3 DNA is TGTGCCAGCAGCTTAGCAACTGAAGCCTACGAGCAGTACTTC.